The sequence of this T cell receptor (beta chain) was determined in a study of glioma-infiltrating T cells. Study results and limitations: Tissue and blood shared very few CDR3 sequences.

The iRepertoire nested amplicon-rescue multiplex PCR amplified TCR alpha and beta CDR3s from RNA. For one-step reverse transcription and amplification, roughly 95-400 ng of tissue mRNA or PBMC total RNA was used. Using its own MiXCR run on the multiplex PCR reads, TCRdb lists one record per CDR3 protein. In the table there are about 210,000 distinct CDR3 sequences, more than 25% of which are singletons. This clonotype was picked up many times. Its specificity is unknown. Per the germline V gene, CDR1 is SGHTA and CDR2 is FQGNSA. Germline trimming cut 1 base from V and 6 bases from J; bases unmatched to any gene: 11. The CDR3 covers 17 residues.

The source is a human donor with low-grade glioma or glioblastoma, undergoing nonglioma brain surgery, or in good health (not recorded which). The specimen sequenced was glioma tissue, nonneoplastic brain tissue, or PBMCs (not recorded which). The V and J genes are TRBV7-2 and TRBJ2-1; 8 nucleotides agree with TRBD1. In DNA form, the CDR3 reads TGTGCCAGCAGCTTAGAGGGGTTGGCAGGGGGCATCAATGAGCAGTTCTTC. It encodes CASSLEGLAGGINEQFF.